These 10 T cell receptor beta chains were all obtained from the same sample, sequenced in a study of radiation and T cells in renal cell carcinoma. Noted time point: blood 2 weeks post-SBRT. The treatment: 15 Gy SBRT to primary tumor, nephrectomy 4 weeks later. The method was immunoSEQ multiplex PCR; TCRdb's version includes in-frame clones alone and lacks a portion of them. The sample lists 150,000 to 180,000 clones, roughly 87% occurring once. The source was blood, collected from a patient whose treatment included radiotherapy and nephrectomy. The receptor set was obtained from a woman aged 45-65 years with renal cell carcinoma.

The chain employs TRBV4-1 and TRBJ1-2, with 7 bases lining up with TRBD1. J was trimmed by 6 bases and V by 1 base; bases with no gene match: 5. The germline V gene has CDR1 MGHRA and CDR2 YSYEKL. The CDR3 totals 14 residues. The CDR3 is CASSQVNRGDGYTF. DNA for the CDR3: TGCGCCAGCAGCCAAGTAAACAGGGGCGATGGCTACACCTTC.

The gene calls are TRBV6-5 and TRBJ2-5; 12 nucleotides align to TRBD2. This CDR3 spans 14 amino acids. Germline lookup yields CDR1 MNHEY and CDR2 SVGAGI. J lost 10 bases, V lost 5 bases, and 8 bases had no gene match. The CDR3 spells CASSDPSGGGLQYF. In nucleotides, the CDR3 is TGTGCCAGCAGTGACCCTAGCGGGGGGGGCCTCCAGTACTTC.

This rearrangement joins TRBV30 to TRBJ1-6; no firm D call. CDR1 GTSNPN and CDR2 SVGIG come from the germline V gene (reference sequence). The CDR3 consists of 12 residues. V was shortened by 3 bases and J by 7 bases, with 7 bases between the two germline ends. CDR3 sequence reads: CAWSLKNSPLHF. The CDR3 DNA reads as TGTGCCTGGAGCCTTAAGAATTCACCCCTCCACTTT. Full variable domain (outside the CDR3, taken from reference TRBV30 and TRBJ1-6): SQTIHQWPATLVQPVGSPLSLECTVEGTSNPNLYWYRQAAGRGLQLLFYSVGIGQISSEVPQNLSASRPQDRQFILSSKKLLLSDSGFYLCAWSLKNSPLHFGNGTRLTVT.

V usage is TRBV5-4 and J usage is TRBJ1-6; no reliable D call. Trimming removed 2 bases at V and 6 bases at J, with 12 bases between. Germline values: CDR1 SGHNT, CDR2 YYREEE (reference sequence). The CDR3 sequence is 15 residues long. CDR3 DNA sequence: TGTGCCAGCAGCTTAAGGAGCTCTCTTAATTCACCCCTCCACTTT. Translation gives CASSLRSSLNSPLHF.

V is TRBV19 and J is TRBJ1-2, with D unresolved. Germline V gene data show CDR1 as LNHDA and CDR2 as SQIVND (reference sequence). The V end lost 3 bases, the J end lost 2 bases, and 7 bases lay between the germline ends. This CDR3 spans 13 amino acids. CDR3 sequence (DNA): TGTGCCAGTAGTATCCGGAAGAACTATGGCTACACCTTC. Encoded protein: CASSIRKNYGYTF.

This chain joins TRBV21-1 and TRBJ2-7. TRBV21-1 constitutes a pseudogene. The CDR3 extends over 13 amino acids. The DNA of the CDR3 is TGTGTCGCAGCTCGGCGAGGGGTCTGGGAGCAGTACTTC. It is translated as CVAARRGVWEQYF.

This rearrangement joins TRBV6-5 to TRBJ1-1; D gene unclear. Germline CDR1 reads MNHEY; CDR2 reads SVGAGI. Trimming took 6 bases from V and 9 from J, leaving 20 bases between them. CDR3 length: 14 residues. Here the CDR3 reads CASRIDTYLSQAFF. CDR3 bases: TGTGCCAGCAGAATCGACACCTACCTCTCTCAAGCTTTCTTT.

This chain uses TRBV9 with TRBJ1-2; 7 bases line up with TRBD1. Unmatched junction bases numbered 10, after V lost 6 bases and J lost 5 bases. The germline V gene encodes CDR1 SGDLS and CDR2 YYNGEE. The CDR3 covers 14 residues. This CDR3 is CASTAEGARYGYTF. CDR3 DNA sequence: TGTGCCAGCACCGCTGAGGGGGCGCGGTATGGCTACACCTTC.

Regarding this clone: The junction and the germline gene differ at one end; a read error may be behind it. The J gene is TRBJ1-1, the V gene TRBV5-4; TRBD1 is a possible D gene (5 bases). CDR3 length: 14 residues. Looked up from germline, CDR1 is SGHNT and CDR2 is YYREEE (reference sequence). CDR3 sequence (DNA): TGCGCCAGCAGTCCAGACAGCCTGAACACTGAAGCTTTCTTT. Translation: CASSPDSLNTEAFF.

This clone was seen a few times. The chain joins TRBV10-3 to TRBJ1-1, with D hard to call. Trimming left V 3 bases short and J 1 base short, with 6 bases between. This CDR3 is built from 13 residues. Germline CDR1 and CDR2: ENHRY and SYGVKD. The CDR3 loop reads CAISETENTEAFF. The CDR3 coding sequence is TGTGCCATCAGTGAAACGGAGAACACTGAAGCTTTCTTT.